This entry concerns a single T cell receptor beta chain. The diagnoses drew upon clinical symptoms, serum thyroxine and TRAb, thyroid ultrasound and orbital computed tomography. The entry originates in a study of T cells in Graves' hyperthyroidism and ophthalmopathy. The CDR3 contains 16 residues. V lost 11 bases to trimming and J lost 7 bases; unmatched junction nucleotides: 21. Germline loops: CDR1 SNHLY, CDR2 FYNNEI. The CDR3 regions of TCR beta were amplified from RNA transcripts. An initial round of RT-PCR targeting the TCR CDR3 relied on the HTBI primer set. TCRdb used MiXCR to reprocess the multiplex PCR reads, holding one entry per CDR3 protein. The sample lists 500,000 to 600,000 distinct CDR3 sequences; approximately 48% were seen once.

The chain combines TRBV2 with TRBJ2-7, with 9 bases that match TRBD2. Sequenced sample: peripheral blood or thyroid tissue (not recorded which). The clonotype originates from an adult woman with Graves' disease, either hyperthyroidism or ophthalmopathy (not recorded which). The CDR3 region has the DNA TGTGCCTCTGGGACTAGCCGGGACTTCTCTTTTGGAGAGCAGTACTTC. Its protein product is CASGTSRDFSFGEQYF.